Presented here are 21 T cell receptor beta chains from one specimen sequenced in a study of cytomegalovirus exposure and HLA in healthy donors. The PCR used 60 Vbeta and 13 Jbeta primers. Repertoires were generated with immunoSEQ multiplex PCR, while TCRdb's copy carries only in-frame clones and drops some. This sample carries 100,000 to 150,000 clones, 60% to 80% of them seen once, and the ten largest clones take more than 3%. Sequencing was performed on PBMCs. These TCRs come from a man aged 25 to 40 in good health and CMV-seronegative.

The V call is TRBV5-6, the J call TRBJ2-5; D is uncertain. The last part of the DNA fits TRBJ2-7 better; the J call may be wrong. Germline CDR1 SGHDT, CDR2 YYEEEE. The CDR3 sequence is 12 residues long. The CDR3 loop is CASSRRVHEQYF. The CDR3 coding sequence is TGTGCCAGCAGTCGTCGGGTACACGAGCAGTACTTC.

The V and J genes are TRBV6-6 and TRBJ2-7; D uncertain. Germline V CDR1 and CDR2: MNHNY, SVGAGI (reference sequence). Trimming took 4 bases from V and 3 from J, leaving 4 bases between them. The CDR3 loop spans 11 amino acids. The CDR3 reads CASSFNYEQYF. The CDR3 bases are TGTGCCAGCAGTTTCAACTACGAGCAGTACTTC.

The chain is built from TRBV2 and TRBJ2-3; possible D gene TRBD2, 6 bases. V lost 7 bases, J lost 6 bases, and 20 bases lay in between. Germline V gene data show CDR1 as SNHLY and CDR2 as FYNNEI. The CDR3 totals 15 residues. The CDR3 protein is CASNGGTGVYDTQYF. Written as DNA, the CDR3 is TGTGCCAGCAACGGCGGGACCGGGGTTTATGATACGCAGTATTTT.

The chain combines TRBV19 with TRBJ2-3, with 9 positions matching TRBD1. The CDR3 is made up of 15 amino acids. Trimming at V came to 6 bases and at J to 1 base, leaving 5 bases not matched to a gene. Looked up from germline, CDR1 is LNHDA and CDR2 is SQIVND (reference sequence). CDR3 residues: CASSMGQGGTDTQYF. The CDR3 region has the DNA TGTGCCAGTAGCATGGGACAGGGTGGCACAGATACGCAGTATTTT.

The chain carries TRBV11-2 and TRBJ2-3, with 8 bases matching TRBD2. The length of the CDR3 is 13 residues. V lost 8 bases to trimming and J lost 3 bases; unmatched junction nucleotides: 4. CDR1 is SGHAT, CDR2 FQNNGV, per germline. CDR3 sequence reads: CASLSGGTDTQYF. For the CDR3, the DNA is TGTGCCAGCCTCTCGGGGGGGACAGATACGCAGTATTTT. Supplemented by reference TRBV11-2 and TRBJ2-3, the full variable domain reads EAGVAQSPRYKIIEKRQSVAFWCNPISGHATLYWYQQILGQGPKLLIQFQNNGVVDDSQLPKDRFSAERLKGVDSTLKIQPAKLEDSAVYLCASLSGGTDTQYFGPGTRLTVL.

The V call is TRBV6-5, the J call TRBJ1-2, with D possibly TRBD1 on 6 matching bases. CDR3 length: 13 amino acids. Looked up from germline, CDR1 is MNHEY and CDR2 is SVGAGI. V lost 6 bases and J 5 bases, leaving 13 bases between the germline ends. CDR3 sequence (DNA): TGTGCCAGCAGCGGGGGGGGGCGATATGGCTACACCTTC. Translation gives CASSGGGRYGYTF.

The chain carries TRBV30 and TRBJ1-4; D gene ambiguous. The CDR3 consists of 14 residues. Germline lookup yields CDR1 GTSNPN and CDR2 SVGIG (reference sequence). Trimming pared 2 bases from V and 3 bases from J, leaving 10 bases between. The CDR3 sequence: CAWSIKAPNEKLFF. The DNA of the CDR3 is TGTGCCTGGAGTATCAAAGCTCCTAATGAAAAACTGTTTTTT. Full variable domain (rest looked up from reference TRBV30 and TRBJ1-4): SQTIHQWPATLVQPVGSPLSLECTVEGTSNPNLYWYRQAAGRGLQLLFYSVGIGQISSEVPQNLSASRPQDRQFILSSKKLLLSDSGFYLCAWSIKAPNEKLFFGSGTQLSVL.

V gene TRBV11-2 combines with J gene TRBJ2-7; D uncertain. The germline V gene encodes CDR1 SGHAT and CDR2 FQNNGV. CDR3 size: 12 residues. The V and J ends lost 3 bases and 0 bases respectively, with 3 bases between them. The CDR3 loop reads CASSFGSYEQYF. CDR3 nucleotide sequence: TGTGCCAGCAGCTTCGGCTCCTACGAGCAGTACTTC.

The CDR3 here is CSVTPGKSSYEQYF. Here the CDR3 DNA reads TGCAGCGTGACACCGGGGAAGAGCTCCTACGAGCAGTACTTC. The chain couples TRBV29-1 to TRBJ2-7; possibly TRBD2 for D (5 bases). CDR1 and CDR2 (germline): SQVTM, ANQGSEA. This CDR3 contains 14 residues. The germline V and J ends were trimmed by 6 bases and 0 bases, with 15 bases remaining between them.

In its sample, this clone was seen a few times. The rearrangement uses TRBV5-1 and TRBJ1-3; possible D gene TRBD1, 6 bases. V lost 4 bases and J 0 bases, leaving 11 bases between the germline ends. The CDR3 runs 15 residues. Germline V CDR1 and CDR2: SGHRS, YFSETQ. CDR3 loop: CASSGGQSSGNTIYF. DNA of the CDR3: TGCGCCAGCAGCGGCGGACAGTCCTCTGGAAACACCATATATTTT.

The chain couples TRBV11-2 to TRBJ1-2, with TRBD1 identical over 11 bases. CDR1 is SGHAT and CDR2 is FQNNGV in the germline V gene. V shed 3 bases, J shed 8 bases, and the junction held 5 bases outside the gene matches. CDR3 length: 14 residues. DNA of the CDR3: TGTGCCAGCAGCTTCGGACAGGGGGCAGGAGGCTACACCTTC. It encodes CASSFGQGAGGYTF. Complete variable domain (other parts from reference TRBV11-2 and TRBJ1-2): EAGVAQSPRYKIIEKRQSVAFWCNPISGHATLYWYQQILGQGPKLLIQFQNNGVVDDSQLPKDRFSAERLKGVDSTLKIQPAKLEDSAVYLCASSFGQGAGGYTFGSGTRLTVV.

This clone turned up a few times. The chain has TRBV4-2 and TRBJ2-7, with TRBD2 matching over 11 bases. J was trimmed by 2 bases and V by 4 bases; bases with no gene match: 10. Germline CDR1 LGHNA, CDR2 YNFKEQ. CDR3 length equals 17 residues. CDR3 sequence reads: CASSRTGTSGDPYEQYF. In nucleotides, the CDR3 is TGTGCCAGCAGCCGAACCGGGACTAGCGGTGACCCCTACGAGCAGTACTTC.

This CDR3 reads CASSLSLAGGLNTQYF. The CDR3 DNA reads as TGTGCCAGCAGCTTATCATTAGCGGGGGGCCTCAATACGCAGTATTTT. The chain joins TRBV13 to TRBJ2-3, with 10 nucleotides matching TRBD2. This CDR3 has 16 residues. From germline, CDR1 is PRHDT and CDR2 FYEKMQ (reference sequence). Unmatched junction bases numbered 9, after V lost 2 bases and J lost 7 bases.

This chain joins TRBV2 and TRBJ2-7; 8 bases line up with TRBD2. Germline loops: CDR1 SNHLY, CDR2 FYNNEI. The J segment lost 4 bases and the V segment lost 8 bases, leaving 10 bases of the junction unmatched. The CDR3 sequence is 14 residues long. The CDR3 is CASAGPTSAYEQYF. The CDR3 bases are TGTGCCAGCGCCGGACCGACTAGCGCGTACGAGCAGTACTTC. The full variable domain, rest sourced from reference TRBV2 and TRBJ2-7, is EPEVTQTPSHQVTQMGQEVILRCVPISNHLYFYWYRQILGQKVEFLVSFYNNEISEKSEIFDDQFSVERPDGSNFTLKIRSTKLEDSAMYFCASAGPTSAYEQYFGPGTRLTVT.

V gene TRBV5-6 combines with J gene TRBJ2-7; 8 bases agree with TRBD2. The J segment lost 2 bases and the V segment lost 0 bases, leaving 1 base of the junction unmatched. CDR1 is SGHDT and CDR2 is YYEEEE in the germline V gene. The CDR3 extends over 14 amino acids. CDR3 DNA sequence: TGTGCCAGCAGCTTGGACGGGGGGGCCTACGAGCAGTACTTC. Protein sequence: CASSLDGGAYEQYF.

The rearrangement links TRBV28 to TRBJ2-5, with D maybe TRBD1 (5 bases). The germline V gene has CDR1 MDHEN and CDR2 SYDVKM. V was cut by 5 bases and J by 4 bases, with 8 bases left in between. This CDR3 contains 12 residues. The CDR3 region is CASSPRGETQYF. CDR3 nucleotide sequence: TGTGCCAGCAGTCCTAGGGGAGAGACCCAGTACTTC.

The rearrangement links TRBV5-1 to TRBJ2-3; D possibly corresponds to TRBD2 (6 bases). The CDR3 is 14 amino acids. The V and J ends lost 4 bases and 6 bases respectively, with 15 bases between them. CDR1 is SGHRS and CDR2 is YFSETQ in the germline V gene. This CDR3 is CASSPGVPPDTQYF. CDR3 bases: TGCGCCAGCAGCCCGGGGGTCCCACCGGATACGCAGTATTTT.

V usage is TRBV10-3 and J usage is TRBJ1-2; 9 nucleotides agree with TRBD1. J gave up 7 bases and V 2 bases, and 5 bases lay outside the gene matches. The CDR3 is 14 residues long. Germline V gene data show CDR1 as ENHRY and CDR2 as SYGVKD. In DNA form, the CDR3 reads TGTGCCATCAGTGAGCCCGGGACAGGGAGTGGCTACACCTTC. Translating gives CAISEPGTGSGYTF.

J is TRBJ1-4 and V is TRBV2; tentatively, D is TRBD1 (6 bases). This CDR3 has 13 residues. V was clipped by 8 bases and J by 8 bases, with 15 bases between them. Per the germline V gene, CDR1 is SNHLY and CDR2 is FYNNEI. In DNA, the CDR3 is TGTGCCAGCGGAGAGGGGGTAAAAGAAAAACTGTTTTTT. It translates to CASGEGVKEKLFF. Drawing the rest from reference TRBV2 and TRBJ1-4, the complete variable domain is EPEVTQTPSHQVTQMGQEVILRCVPISNHLYFYWYRQILGQKVEFLVSFYNNEISEKSEIFDDQFSVERPDGSNFTLKIRSTKLEDSAMYFCASGEGVKEKLFFGSGTQLSVL.

Regarding this clone: An end of the junction differs from the germline gene, which may be a read error. J is TRBJ2-5 and V is TRBV2, with a tentative D call TRBD1 (5 bases). The tail of the sequence fits TRBJ2-7 better, so the J call may be wrong. This CDR3 spans 13 amino acids. Germline V gene lookup returns CDR1 SNHLY and CDR2 FYNNEI. CDR3 loop: CASSEQGSHEQYF. In DNA form, the CDR3 reads TGTGCCAGCAGTGAACAGGGCTCCCACGAGCAGTACTTC.

This clone was detected only once. The chain couples TRBV28 to TRBJ1-5; D remains unclear. CDR1 is MDHEN and CDR2 is SYDVKM in the germline V gene. Trimming took 9 bases from V and 7 from J, leaving 16 bases between them. The CDR3 covers 13 residues. This CDR3 reads CASHRPGRQPQHF. As DNA, the CDR3 is TGTGCCAGTCACAGACCAGGCCGGCAGCCCCAGCATTTT.